This T cell receptor (beta chain) was sequenced in a study of response to subunit inactivated influenza vaccine. CDR1 is LGHNA, CDR2 YSLEER, per germline. The CDR3 length is 16 residues. V was shortened by 0 bases and J by 0 bases, with 12 bases between the two germline ends. Overall study results and limits: With each seasonal influenza vaccination, the authors suggested, few new T cells are recruited.

A remark on this clonotype: Its antigen remains unidentified.

TCRdb processed the RT-PCR reads anew with MiXCR; each CDR3 protein has one entry. The sample consists of around 500,000 distinct CDR3 sequences, about 10% of them appearing once. The material was PBMCs from blood, obtained 40 to 50 days after vaccination. The sequence was collected from a man over 45 who received an inactivated influenza vaccine. The rearrangement uses TRBV4-3 and TRBJ2-7, with unresolved D. The CDR3 DNA follows: TGCGCCAGCAGCCAAGATGCCCAAACACCCTCCTACGAGCAGTACTTC. It specifies CASSQDAQTPSYEQYF.